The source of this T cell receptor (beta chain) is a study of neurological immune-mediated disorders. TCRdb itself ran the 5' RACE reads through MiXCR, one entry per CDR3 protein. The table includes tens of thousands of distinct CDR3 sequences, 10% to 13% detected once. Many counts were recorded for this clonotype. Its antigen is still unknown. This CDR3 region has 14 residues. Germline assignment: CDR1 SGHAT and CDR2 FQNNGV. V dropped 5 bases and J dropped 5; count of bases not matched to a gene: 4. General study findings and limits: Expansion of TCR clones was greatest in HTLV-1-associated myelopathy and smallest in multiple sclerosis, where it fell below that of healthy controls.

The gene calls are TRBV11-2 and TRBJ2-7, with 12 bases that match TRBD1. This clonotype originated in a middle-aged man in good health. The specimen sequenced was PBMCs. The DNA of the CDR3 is TGTGCCAGCAGCCCCGGGACAGGGGGCGACGAGCAGTACTTC. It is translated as CASSPGTGGDEQYF.